Below, 27 T cell receptor beta chains from the same sample are listed, as sequenced in a study of CD8 T cells in Susac syndrome. An input of roughly 0.45 to 1 ug of RNA was subjected to reverse transcription using random hexamers. MiXCR, applied by TCRdb to the immunoSEQ multiplex PCR reads, yields one record per CDR3 protein. The table lists roughly 150,000 distinct CDR3 sequences, 95% to 96% of them singletons. What was sequenced was CD8+ T cells from PBMCs. These receptors were obtained from a human donor with multiple sclerosis.

J is TRBJ2-1 and V is TRBV19, with TRBD2 matching 7 bases. J was trimmed by 1 base and V by 4 bases; bases with no gene match: 1. The length of the CDR3 is 14 residues. Germline CDR1 and CDR2: LNHDA and SQIVND (reference sequence). The chain's CDR3 is CASSTAGSYNEQFF. In DNA, the CDR3 is TGTGCCAGTAGTACAGCGGGGTCCTACAATGAGCAGTTCTTC. Drawing the rest from reference TRBV19 and TRBJ2-1, the complete variable domain is DGGITQSPKYLFRKEGQNVTLSCEQNLNHDAMYWYRQDPGQGLRLIYYSQIVNDFQKGDIAEGYSVSREKKESFPLTVTSAQKNPTAFYLCASSTAGSYNEQFFGPGTRLTVL.

The CDR3 protein is CASSDSGGAIDEQFF. The DNA for the CDR3 is TGTGCCAGCAGTGATAGCGGGGGGGCTATCGATGAGCAGTTCTTC. This chain joins TRBV27 and TRBJ2-1, with 11 positions matching TRBD2. The CDR3 spans 15 residues. The germline gives CDR1 MNHEY, CDR2 SMNVEV (reference sequence). The J segment lost 8 bases and the V segment lost 5 bases, leaving 8 bases of the junction unmatched.

The V gene is TRBV7-3, the J gene TRBJ1-2, with D perhaps TRBD1 (5 bases). The CDR3 is 18 amino acids. The germline V and J ends were trimmed by 5 bases and 2 bases, with 24 bases remaining between them. CDR1 SGHTA and CDR2 FQGTGA come from the germline V gene. The CDR3, as DNA: TGTGCCAGCAGCCCCGACGGGGGTCCTTTCGACGGGAACTATGGCTACACCTTC. Protein product: CASSPDGGPFDGNYGYTF.

The chain joins TRBV29-1 to TRBJ1-2; tentative D call: TRBD1 (5 bases). Germline assignment: CDR1 SQVTM and CDR2 ANQGSEA. This CDR3 comprises 12 residues. V gave up 3 bases and J gave up 7 bases, with 12 bases separating them. CDR3 in amino acids: CSVDGRELGYTF. As DNA, the CDR3 is TGCAGCGTTGACGGCAGGGAGCTTGGCTACACCTTC. Based on the CDR3 plus reference TRBV29-1 and TRBJ1-2, the full variable domain is SAVISQKPSRDICQRGTSLTIQCQVDSQVTMMFWYRQQPGQSLTLIATANQGSEATYESGFVIDKFPISRPNLTFSTLTVSNMSPEDSSIYLCSVDGRELGYTFGSGTRLTVV.

The J gene is TRBJ2-7, the V gene TRBV11-2; 12 nucleotides agree with TRBD1. Germline values: CDR1 SGHAT, CDR2 FQNNGV. This CDR3 has 17 residues. The V segment lost 5 bases and the J segment 0 bases; nucleotides outside the gene matches: 8. This CDR3 reads CASSDPRDRGLSYEQYF. DNA for the CDR3: TGTGCCAGCAGCGATCCCCGGGACAGGGGGCTCTCCTACGAGCAGTACTTC.

The J gene is TRBJ2-7, the V gene TRBV5-1, with D possibly TRBD1 on 5 matching bases. The CDR3 runs 13 residues. Germline V lookup: CDR1 SGHRS, CDR2 YFSETQ. Trimming cost V 5 bases and J 4 bases, with 13 bases left between them. CDR3 sequence (DNA): TGCGCCAGCAGTAAGAGTGGGGCATACGAGCAGTACTTC. It encodes CASSKSGAYEQYF.

This rearrangement joins TRBV7-9 to TRBJ2-5; a weak D match, TRBD1 (5 bases). The CDR3 has 16 amino acids. Per germline, CDR1 SEHNR and CDR2 FQNEAQ (reference sequence). Trimming cost V 4 bases and J 3 bases, with 18 bases left between them. CDR3 sequence reads: CASSSSSEGVEETQYF. The CDR3 DNA follows: TGTGCCAGCAGCTCCAGCTCCGAAGGGGTGGAAGAGACCCAGTACTTC.

The rearrangement links TRBV5-1 to TRBJ2-5; D gene unclear. V lost 3 bases to trimming and J lost 4 bases, with 7 bases between them. The CDR3 spans 12 residues. The germline V gene encodes CDR1 SGHRS and CDR2 YFSETQ. The CDR3 reads CASSWNRETQYF. The CDR3 DNA sequence: TGCGCCAGCAGCTGGAATAGAGAGACCCAGTACTTC.

The chain has TRBV6-5 and TRBJ2-7; D is uncertain. V lost 2 bases and J 5 bases, leaving 10 bases between the germline ends. The CDR3 loop spans 13 amino acids. Per the germline V gene, CDR1 is MNHEY and CDR2 is SVGAGI. In nucleotides, the CDR3 is TGTGCCAGCAGTTACGGGCCAGGTAACGAGCAGTACTTC. It is translated as CASSYGPGNEQYF.

The genes are TRBV29-1 and TRBJ2-1, with D possibly being TRBD1 (5 bases). The length of the CDR3 is 10 residues. Trimming left V 6 bases short and J 7 bases short, with 7 bases between. Germline values: CDR1 SQVTM, CDR2 ANQGSEA. The DNA of the CDR3 is TGCAGCGTCTACAGGAATGAGCAGTTCTTC. Protein product: CSVYRNEQFF.

The chain is built from TRBV4-2 and TRBJ2-1; 9 bases align to TRBD2. The CDR3 runs to 16 residues. Germline values: CDR1 LGHNA, CDR2 YNFKEQ. The V gene end was trimmed by 3 bases and the J gene end by 5 bases; junction bases not matched to a gene: 8. The CDR3: CASSHPSGGLDNEQFF. The CDR3 DNA reads TGTGCCAGCAGCCACCCCAGCGGGGGGCTCGACAATGAGCAGTTCTTC.

DNA of the CDR3: TGCAGCGTTGAGGTACGAGTCACTGAAGCTTTCTTT. Translated: CSVEVRVTEAFF. The rearrangement joins TRBV29-1 to TRBJ1-1; D remains unclear. This CDR3 contains 12 residues. Deletions cut 3 bases from V and 4 bases from J, with 9 bases between. Germline V gene data show CDR1 as SQVTM and CDR2 as ANQGSEA.

V and J are TRBV20-1 and TRBJ2-7, with D possibly matching TRBD1 (6 bases). Germline CDR1 and CDR2: DFQATT and SNEGSKA (reference sequence). The CDR3 is 16 residues long. V lost 0 bases and J 0 bases, leaving 15 bases between the germline ends. The CDR3 reads CSARDLFEGVSYEQYF. The CDR3 nucleotides are TGCAGTGCTAGAGATCTCTTCGAGGGGGTCTCCTACGAGCAGTACTTC.

This clonotype was recorded only once. The genes are TRBV20-1 and TRBJ2-5; TRBD2 agrees at 9 bases. The junction had 10 bases not matched to a gene; V was cut back by 6 bases and J by 2 bases. This CDR3 is 15 amino acids long. Germline values: CDR1 DFQATT, CDR2 SNEGSKA (reference sequence). CDR3 sequence reads: CSAPSTSGIQETQYF. The CDR3 DNA is TGCAGTGCCCCATCGACTAGCGGAATACAAGAGACCCAGTACTTC.

This rearrangement joins TRBV29-1 to TRBJ1-1; possibly TRBD1 for D (5 bases). CDR3 length: 11 amino acids. Trimming shortened V by 3 bases and J by 8 bases, and 10 bases separated the two germline ends. CDR1 and CDR2 (germline): SQVTM, ANQGSEA. Here the CDR3 reads CSVERQGEAFF. The CDR3 bases are TGCAGCGTTGAGCGCCAGGGAGAAGCTTTCTTT.

V and J are TRBV7-9 and TRBJ2-1, with D unresolved. The CDR3 totals 12 residues. V shed 6 bases and J shed 7 bases, with 10 bases lying between them. Germline CDR1 is SEHNR and CDR2 is FQNEAQ (reference sequence). The CDR3 protein is CASRLQFNEQFF. DNA for the CDR3: TGTGCCAGCAGGTTACAGTTTAATGAGCAGTTCTTC.

The CDR3 DNA reads as TGTGCCAGCAGTTTAGCATTGACCGGGGAGCTGTTTTTT. This translates into CASSLALTGELFF. This chain links TRBV27 with TRBJ2-2; D is uncertain. This CDR3 is built from 13 residues. With 2 bases removed from V and 5 bases from J, the gap between germline ends came to 6 bases. Per germline, CDR1 MNHEY and CDR2 SMNVEV (reference sequence).

This clonotype appeared once. The V and J genes are TRBV7-9 and TRBJ1-1; 10 bases align to TRBD1. CDR1 and CDR2 (germline): SEHNR, FQNEAQ (reference sequence). This CDR3 is 15 amino acids long. V lost 4 bases to trimming and J lost 0 bases; unmatched junction nucleotides: 2. The CDR3 coding sequence is TGTGCCAGCAGCTCGACAGGGGGCCTGAACACTGAAGCTTTCTTT. Amino acid sequence: CASSSTGGLNTEAFF.

In DNA, the CDR3 is TGCAGTGCTAGGAGTGGAGAGACCCAGTACTTC. It encodes CSARSGETQYF. The chain has TRBV20-1 and TRBJ2-5; no clear D gene. V was clipped by 3 bases and J by 4 bases, with 6 bases between them. The CDR3 runs 11 residues. The germline V gene encodes CDR1 DFQATT and CDR2 SNEGSKA (reference sequence).

The chain links TRBV13 to TRBJ2-5, with D tentatively TRBD1 or TRBD2 (5 bases each). The V gene's germline CDR1 is PRHDT and CDR2 FYEKMQ (reference sequence). This CDR3 has 15 residues. Trimming stripped 5 bases from V and 2 bases from J, with 15 bases between. The chain's CDR3 is CASSDNWGSQETQYF. The CDR3 DNA sequence: TGTGCCAGCAGCGACAATTGGGGGTCGCAAGAGACCCAGTACTTC.

CDR3 region: CSADDREGSYNEQFF. The CDR3 DNA sequence: TGCAGTGCTGACGACAGGGAAGGCTCCTACAATGAGCAGTTCTTC. The V and J genes are TRBV20-1 and TRBJ2-1, with TRBD1 identical over 7 bases. The CDR3 loop spans 15 amino acids. Germline lookup yields CDR1 DFQATT and CDR2 SNEGSKA (reference sequence). With V trimmed by 5 bases and J by 0 bases, 7 bases remained unmatched.

The rearrangement joins TRBV2 to TRBJ2-7; 9 bases line up with TRBD2. V shed 6 bases and J 0 bases; nucleotides not matched to a gene: 9. This CDR3 has 16 amino acids. Germline V gene lookup returns CDR1 SNHLY and CDR2 FYNNEI. In nucleotides, the CDR3 is TGTGCCAGCAGGGGGTCGTTAGCGGGGGACTCCTACGAGCAGTACTTC. This translates into CASRGSLAGDSYEQYF.

The chain uses TRBV21-1 and TRBJ1-1; the D call in the table, TRBD1, was not verified against the DNA. TRBV21-1 is a pseudogene locus. This CDR3 has 14 amino acids. The CDR3: CASSPEGEGPEAFF. CDR3 coding DNA: TGTGCCAGCTCCCCCGAGGGGGAAGGGCCTGAAGCTTTCTTT.

V gene TRBV11-2 combines with J gene TRBJ1-2, with a tentative D call TRBD1 (6 bases). V lost 3 bases and J lost 6, with 14 bases in between. The CDR3 runs 14 residues. Germline values: CDR1 SGHAT, CDR2 FQNNGV. The CDR3 spells CASSLGRGIDGYTF. The CDR3 DNA is TGTGCCAGCAGCTTGGGCAGGGGTATCGATGGCTACACCTTC.

The chain links TRBV6-6 to TRBJ1-4; D not certain. CDR1 MNHNY and CDR2 SVGAGI come from the germline V gene (reference sequence). The V end was cut by 2 bases, the J end by 7 bases, with 8 bases between. This CDR3 is 13 amino acids long. DNA of the CDR3: TGTGCCAGCAGTTACCCGGATGGTGAAAAACTGTTTTTT. It codes for CASSYPDGEKLFF.

The chain is built from TRBV24-1 and TRBJ2-2, with 7 nucleotides matching TRBD1. After removal of 9 bases from V and 7 bases from J, the junction contained 13 bases not matched to a gene. This CDR3 contains 15 residues. Germline CDR1 is KGHDR and CDR2 is SFDVKD. This chain's CDR3 is CATRLRSPGGGELFF. The CDR3 DNA reads TGTGCCACCCGTCTGCGGAGCCCAGGGGGCGGGGAGCTGTTTTTT.

The chain joins TRBV7-9 to TRBJ2-7; D may be TRBD1 (6 bases). Looked up from germline, CDR1 is SEHNR and CDR2 is FQNEAQ (reference sequence). The CDR3 consists of 16 residues. Trimming cost V 5 bases and J 7 bases, with 24 bases left between them. CDR3 loop: CASSTSRGQSPMEQYF. The CDR3 DNA sequence: TGTGCCAGCAGCACCTCCCGAGGACAGTCCCCGATGGAGCAGTACTTC.